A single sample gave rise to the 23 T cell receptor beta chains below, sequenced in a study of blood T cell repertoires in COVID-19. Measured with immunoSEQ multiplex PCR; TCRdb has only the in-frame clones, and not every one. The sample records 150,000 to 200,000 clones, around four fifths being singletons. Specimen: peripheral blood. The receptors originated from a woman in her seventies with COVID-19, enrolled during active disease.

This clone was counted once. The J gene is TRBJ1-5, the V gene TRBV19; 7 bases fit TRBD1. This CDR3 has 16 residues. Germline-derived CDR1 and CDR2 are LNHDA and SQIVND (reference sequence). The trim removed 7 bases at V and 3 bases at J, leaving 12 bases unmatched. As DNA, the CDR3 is TGTGCCAGTACCCCTTCTCAAGGACAGGTCAATCAGCCCCAGCATTTT. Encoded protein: CASTPSQGQVNQPQHF.

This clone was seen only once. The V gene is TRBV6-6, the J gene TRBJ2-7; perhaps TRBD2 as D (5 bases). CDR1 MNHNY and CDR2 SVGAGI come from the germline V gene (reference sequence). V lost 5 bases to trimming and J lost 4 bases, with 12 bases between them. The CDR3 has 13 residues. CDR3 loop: CASSDAGLYEQYF. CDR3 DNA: TGTGCCAGCAGTGACGCAGGACTTTACGAGCAGTACTTC.

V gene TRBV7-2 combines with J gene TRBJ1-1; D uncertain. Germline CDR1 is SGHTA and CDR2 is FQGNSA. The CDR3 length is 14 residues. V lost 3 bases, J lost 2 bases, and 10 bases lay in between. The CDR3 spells CASSLTHGNTEAFF. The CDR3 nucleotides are TGTGCCAGCAGCTTGACACATGGAAACACTGAAGCTTTCTTT.

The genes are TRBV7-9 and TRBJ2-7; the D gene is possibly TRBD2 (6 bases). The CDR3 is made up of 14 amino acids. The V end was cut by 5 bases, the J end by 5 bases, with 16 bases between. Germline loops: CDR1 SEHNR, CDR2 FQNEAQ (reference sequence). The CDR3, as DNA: TGTGCCAGCAGCCTTGACGGAGGGCAGGACGAGCAGTACTTC. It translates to CASSLDGGQDEQYF.

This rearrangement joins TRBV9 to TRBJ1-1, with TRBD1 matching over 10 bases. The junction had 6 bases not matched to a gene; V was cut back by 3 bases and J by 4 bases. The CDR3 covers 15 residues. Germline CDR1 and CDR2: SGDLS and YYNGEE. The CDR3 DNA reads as TGTGCCAGCAGCGCAACCGGGACAGGGGTCACTGAAGCTTTCTTT. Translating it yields CASSATGTGVTEAFF. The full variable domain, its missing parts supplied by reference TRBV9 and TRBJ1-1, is DSGVTQTPKHLITATGQRVTLRCSPRSGDLSVYWYQQSLDQGLQFLIQYYNGEERAKGNILERFSAQQFPDLHSELNLSSLELGDSALYFCASSATGTGVTEAFFGQGTRLTVV.

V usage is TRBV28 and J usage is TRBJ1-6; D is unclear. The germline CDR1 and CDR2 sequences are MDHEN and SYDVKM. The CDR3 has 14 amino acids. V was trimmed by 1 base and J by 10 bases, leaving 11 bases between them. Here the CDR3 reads CASSLLQPGSPLHF. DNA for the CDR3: TGTGCCAGCAGTTTATTACAGCCGGGGTCACCCCTCCACTTT.

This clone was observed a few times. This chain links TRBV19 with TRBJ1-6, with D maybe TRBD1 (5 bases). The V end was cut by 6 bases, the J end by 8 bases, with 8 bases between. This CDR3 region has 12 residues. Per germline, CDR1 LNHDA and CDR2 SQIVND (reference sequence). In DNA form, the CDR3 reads TGTGCCAGTAGCCGCAGGGATTCACCCCTCCACTTT. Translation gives CASSRRDSPLHF.

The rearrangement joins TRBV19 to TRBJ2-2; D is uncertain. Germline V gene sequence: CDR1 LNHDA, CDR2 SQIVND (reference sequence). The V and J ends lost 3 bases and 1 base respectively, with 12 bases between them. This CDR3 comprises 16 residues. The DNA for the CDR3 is TGTGCCAGTAGTATTCTCGCCAGGCAGAACACCGGGGAGCTGTTTTTT. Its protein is CASSILARQNTGELFF.

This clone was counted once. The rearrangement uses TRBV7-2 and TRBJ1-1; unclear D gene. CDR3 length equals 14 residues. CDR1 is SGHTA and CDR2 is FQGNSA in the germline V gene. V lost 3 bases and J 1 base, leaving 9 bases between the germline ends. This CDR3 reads CASSLSHRNTEAFF. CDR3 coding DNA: TGTGCCAGCAGCTTGAGCCATAGGAACACTGAAGCTTTCTTT.

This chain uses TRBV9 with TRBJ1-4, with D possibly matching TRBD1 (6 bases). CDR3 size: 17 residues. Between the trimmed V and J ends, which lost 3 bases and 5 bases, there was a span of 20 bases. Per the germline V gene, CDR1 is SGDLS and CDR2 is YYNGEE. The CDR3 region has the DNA TGTGCCAGCAGCGCCAGACAGGAGAGGCCTTCAAATGAAAAACTGTTTTTT. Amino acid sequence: CASSARQERPSNEKLFF.

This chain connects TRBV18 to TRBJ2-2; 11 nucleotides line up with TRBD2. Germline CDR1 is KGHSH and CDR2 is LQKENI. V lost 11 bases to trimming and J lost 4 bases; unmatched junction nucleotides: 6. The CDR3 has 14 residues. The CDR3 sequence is CAGEGLAATGELFF. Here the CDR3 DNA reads TGTGCCGGAGAGGGACTAGCGGCCACCGGGGAGCTGTTTTTT.

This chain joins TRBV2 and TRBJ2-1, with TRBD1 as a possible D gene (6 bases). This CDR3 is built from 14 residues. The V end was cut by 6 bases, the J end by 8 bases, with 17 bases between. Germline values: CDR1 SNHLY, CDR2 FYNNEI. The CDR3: CASRDYRESYEQFF. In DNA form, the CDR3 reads TGTGCCAGCAGAGACTACAGGGAATCATATGAGCAGTTCTTC.

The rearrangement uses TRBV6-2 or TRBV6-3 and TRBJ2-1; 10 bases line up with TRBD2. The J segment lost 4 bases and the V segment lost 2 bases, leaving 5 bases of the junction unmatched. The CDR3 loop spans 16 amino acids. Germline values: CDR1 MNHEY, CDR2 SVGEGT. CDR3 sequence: CASSYVFSGRYNEQFF. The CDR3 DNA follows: TGTGCCAGCAGTTACGTCTTTAGCGGGAGGTACAATGAGCAGTTCTTC.

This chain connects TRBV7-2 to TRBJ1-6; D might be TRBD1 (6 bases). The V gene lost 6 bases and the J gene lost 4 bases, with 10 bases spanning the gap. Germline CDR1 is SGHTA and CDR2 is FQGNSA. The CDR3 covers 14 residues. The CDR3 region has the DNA TGTGCCAGCAGAACGGACAGTTATAATTCACCCCTCCACTTT. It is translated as CASRTDSYNSPLHF.

CDR3 amino acids: CASGIGGRVLYNEQFF. The CDR3 bases are TGTGCCAGTGGAATAGGCGGGAGAGTACTCTACAATGAGCAGTTCTTC. This rearrangement joins TRBV19 to TRBJ2-1; TRBD2 matches at 7 bases. CDR3 length: 16 residues. Per germline, CDR1 LNHDA and CDR2 SQIVND (reference sequence). Losses at the gene ends were 8 bases for V and 3 bases for J; bases not matched to a gene: 13.

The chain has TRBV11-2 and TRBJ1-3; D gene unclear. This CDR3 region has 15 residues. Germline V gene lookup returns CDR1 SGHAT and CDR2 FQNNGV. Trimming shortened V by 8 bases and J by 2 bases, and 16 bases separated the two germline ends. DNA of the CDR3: TGTGCCAGCTCTTCCGTCCAGGCCCCTGGAAACACCATATATTTT. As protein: CASSSVQAPGNTIYF.

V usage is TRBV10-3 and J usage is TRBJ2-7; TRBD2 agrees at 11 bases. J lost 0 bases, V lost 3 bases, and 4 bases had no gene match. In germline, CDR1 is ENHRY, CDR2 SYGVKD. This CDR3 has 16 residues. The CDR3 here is CAISDPGLAASYEQYF. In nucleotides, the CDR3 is TGTGCCATCAGTGATCCGGGACTAGCGGCCTCCTACGAGCAGTACTTC.

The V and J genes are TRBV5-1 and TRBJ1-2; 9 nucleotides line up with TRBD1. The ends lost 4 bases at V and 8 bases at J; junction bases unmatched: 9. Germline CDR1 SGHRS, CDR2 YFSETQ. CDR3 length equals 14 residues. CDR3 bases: TGCGCCAGCAGCGCAGGACAGGGGATAGACGGCTACACCTTC. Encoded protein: CASSAGQGIDGYTF.

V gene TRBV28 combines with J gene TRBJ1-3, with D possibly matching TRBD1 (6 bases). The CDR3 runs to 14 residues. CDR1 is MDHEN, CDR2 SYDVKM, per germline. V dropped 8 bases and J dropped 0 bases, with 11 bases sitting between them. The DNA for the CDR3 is TGTGCCAGCTCGGACAGAGTCTCTGGAAACACCATATATTTT. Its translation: CASSDRVSGNTIYF.

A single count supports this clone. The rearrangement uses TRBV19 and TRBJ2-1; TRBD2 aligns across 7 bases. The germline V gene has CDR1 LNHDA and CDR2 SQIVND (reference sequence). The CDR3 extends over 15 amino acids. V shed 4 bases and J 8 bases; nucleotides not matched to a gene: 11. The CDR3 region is CASSRTSVEFDEQFF. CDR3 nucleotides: TGTGCCAGTAGTAGGACTAGTGTGGAGTTTGATGAGCAGTTCTTC.

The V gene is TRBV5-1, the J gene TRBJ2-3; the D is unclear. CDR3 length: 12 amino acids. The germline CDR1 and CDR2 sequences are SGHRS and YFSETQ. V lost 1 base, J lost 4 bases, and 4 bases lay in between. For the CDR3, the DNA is TGCGCCAGCAGCTTGCGTGCAGATACGCAGTATTTT. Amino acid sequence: CASSLRADTQYF.

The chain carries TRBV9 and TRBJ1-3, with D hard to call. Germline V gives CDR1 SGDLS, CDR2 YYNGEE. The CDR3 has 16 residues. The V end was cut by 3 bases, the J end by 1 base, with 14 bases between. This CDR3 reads CASSETTGKSGNTIYF. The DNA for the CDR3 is TGTGCCAGCAGCGAAACTACCGGGAAATCTGGAAACACCATATATTTT.

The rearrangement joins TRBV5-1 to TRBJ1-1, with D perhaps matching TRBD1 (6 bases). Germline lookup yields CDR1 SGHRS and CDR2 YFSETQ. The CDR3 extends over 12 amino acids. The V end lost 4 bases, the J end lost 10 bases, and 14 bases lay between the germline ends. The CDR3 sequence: CASSTGGGRAFF. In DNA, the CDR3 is TGCGCCAGCAGCACTGGGGGGGGGCGAGCTTTCTTT.